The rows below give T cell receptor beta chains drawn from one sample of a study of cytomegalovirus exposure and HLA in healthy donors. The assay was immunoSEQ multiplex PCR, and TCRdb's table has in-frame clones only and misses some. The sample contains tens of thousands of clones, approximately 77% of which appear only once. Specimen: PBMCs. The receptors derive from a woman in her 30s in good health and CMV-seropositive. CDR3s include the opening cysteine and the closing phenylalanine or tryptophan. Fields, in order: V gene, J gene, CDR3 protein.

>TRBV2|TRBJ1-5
CASTFTGNQPQHF
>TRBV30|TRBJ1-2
CAWSVDGYYGYTF
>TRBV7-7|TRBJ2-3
CASSQGQGTDTQYF
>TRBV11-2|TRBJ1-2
CASSLLSNYGYTF
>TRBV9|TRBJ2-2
CASSEGTGWTGELFF
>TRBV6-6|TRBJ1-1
CASRDRGTNTEAFF
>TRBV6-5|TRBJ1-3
CASSFPCPAENTIYF
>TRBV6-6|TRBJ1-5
CASSRLGTGSQPQHF
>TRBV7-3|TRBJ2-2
CASSSDTGELFF
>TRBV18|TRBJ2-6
CASSPDRAGANVLTF
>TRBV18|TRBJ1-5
CASSRDTSQPQHF
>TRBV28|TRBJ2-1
CASSLYPSGSKTYNEQFF
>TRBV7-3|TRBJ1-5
CASSLVGEGEVNQPQHF
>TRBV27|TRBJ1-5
CASSLGGGRDQPQHF
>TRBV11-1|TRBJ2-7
CASSLGGGGYEQYF
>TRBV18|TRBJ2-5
CASSGGPGETQYF
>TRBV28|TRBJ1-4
CASRSGTGPFEVFF
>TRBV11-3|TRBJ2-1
CASSVAGGEQFF
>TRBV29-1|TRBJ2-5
CSVDPFSETQYF
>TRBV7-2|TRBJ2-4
CASSSGTGALGAKNIQYF
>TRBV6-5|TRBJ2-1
CASRTGLAGVDEQFF
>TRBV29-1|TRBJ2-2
CSATGTSSGELFF
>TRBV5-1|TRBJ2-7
CASSLNAHSYEQYF